The sequence of this T cell receptor beta chain was determined in a study of T cell responses to AZD1222 COVID-19 vaccine. In the study overall: Pooled samples include second doses given at about 4 or 12 weeks.

Whole-study results and caveats: Compared with day 0, the breadth and depth of the Spike-specific TCR repertoire rose significantly after two doses of AZD1222. Repertoire collection took place solely once the T cell response had peaked.

The repertoire was sequenced with immunoSEQ multiplex PCR; TCRdb's copy has only in-frame clones and lacks some. The profile shows about 150,000 clones, 80% to 90% of them singletons. The CDR3 has 18 amino acids. V gave up 1 base and J gave up 8 bases; unmatched junction bases: 17. Germline V gene lookup returns CDR1 SGHNT and CDR2 YYREEE (reference sequence). A note on this clone: Its antigen is not known.

This sample comprised peripheral blood, obtained on day 0 of AZD1222 vaccination. The sequence came from an adult in good health. The rearrangement links TRBV5-4 to TRBJ1-4; 7 nucleotides match TRBD1. CDR3: CASSLNRGTTGVGEKLFF. CDR3 coding DNA: TGTGCCAGCAGCTTGAATAGGGGGACTACAGGGGTTGGCGAAAAACTGTTTTTT.